This passage covers 11 T cell receptor beta chains from one sample sequenced in a study of T-cell memory formation after mild COVID-19. Each CDR3 protein is one row after TCRdb ran MiXCR on the 5' RACE reads. This sample has over 450,000 distinct CDR3 sequences, with 20% found just once. Specimen: PBMCs or a T cell subset sorted from them (not recorded which). Every receptor here comes from an adult woman who had mild COVID-19 (a few samples of this study predate the infection). Cell type and time point are not known.

This sequence joins TRBV24-1 and TRBJ2-1, with TRBD2 matching 14 bases. CDR3 length: 15 residues. Per germline, CDR1 KGHDR and CDR2 SFDVKD. Trimming cost V 4 bases and J 10 bases; bases outside gene matches: 5. As DNA, the CDR3 is TGTGCCACCAGTGACGGGACTAGCGGGAGATACGAGCAGTTCTTC. Translated, it gives CATSDGTSGRYEQFF.

The V call is TRBV20-1, the J call TRBJ1-2, with 8 bases lining up with TRBD1. V lost 2 bases, J lost 0 bases, and 11 bases stayed unmatched. This CDR3 spans 17 amino acids. Per germline, CDR1 DFQATT and CDR2 SNEGSKA (reference sequence). The CDR3 nucleotides read TGCAGTGCTAGATCGCGACAGGGGTACTATCCTAACTATGGCTACACCTTC. This gives the protein CSARSRQGYYPNYGYTF.

V usage is TRBV5-1 and J usage is TRBJ2-1; 8 nucleotides line up with TRBD1. The CDR3 contains 15 residues. The J segment lost 5 bases and the V segment lost 0 bases, leaving 4 bases of the junction unmatched. Germline V gene lookup returns CDR1 SGHRS and CDR2 YFSETQ. CDR3 DNA sequence: TGCGCCAGCAGCTTGGGACAGGGGAATGACAATGAGCAGTTCTTC. This translates into CASSLGQGNDNEQFF.

In its sample, this clonotype was seen a few times. V gene TRBV7-8 combines with J gene TRBJ1-1, with a possible D match to TRBD1 (6 bases). Looked up from germline, CDR1 is SGHVS and CDR2 is FQNEAQ. This CDR3 spans 13 amino acids. V was pared by 5 bases and J by 4 bases, with 11 bases between. The DNA of the CDR3 is TGTGCCAGCAGCCCCTACAGGGCCACTGAAGCTTTCTTT. This codes for CASSPYRATEAFF.

This clonotype was recorded a few times. CDR3 protein: CASSQDRVQYF. The CDR3, as DNA: TGTGCCAGCAGCCAGGACCGGGTGCAGTACTTC. The chain employs TRBV3-1 and TRBJ2-7; D remains ambiguous. The CDR3 spans 11 residues. The germline V gene encodes CDR1 LGHDT and CDR2 YNNKEL (reference sequence). V shed 3 bases and J shed 9 bases, with 9 bases lying between them.

This clonotype was counted a few times. The chain links TRBV4-2 to TRBJ2-4; D call uncertain. V lost 0 bases and J lost 0, with 6 bases in between. The CDR3 length is 15 residues. From germline, CDR1 is LGHNA and CDR2 YNFKEQ. The CDR3 reads CASSQETLAKNIQYF. As DNA, the CDR3 is TGTGCCAGCAGCCAAGAGACACTAGCCAAAAACATTCAGTACTTC.

V and J are TRBV11-1 and TRBJ2-4, with 8 bases fitting TRBD2. With 2 bases clipped from V and 2 bases from J, the junction kept 11 bases outside the gene matches. Looked up from germline, CDR1 is SGHAT and CDR2 is FQDESV (reference sequence). The CDR3 extends over 18 amino acids. CDR3 in amino acids: CASSLTGRAEGSKNIQYF. The CDR3, as DNA: TGTGCCAGCAGCTTAACCGGGAGGGCCGAAGGATCCAAAAACATTCAGTACTTC.

The chain links TRBV5-5 to TRBJ1-3; no clear D gene. This CDR3 comprises 14 residues. V lost 1 base, J lost 0 bases, and 5 bases lay in between. CDR1 is SGHKS, CDR2 YYEKEE, per germline (reference sequence). The CDR3 region is CASSLRSSGNTIYF. The CDR3, as DNA: TGTGCCAGCAGCTTGCGGAGCTCTGGAAACACCATATATTTT.

This clonotype was seen more than once but under ten times. The DNA for the CDR3 is TGTGCCAGCAGTTTCAGGGGGCGCACAGATACGCAGTATTTT. Translation gives CASSFRGRTDTQYF. The V call is TRBV12-3 or TRBV12-4, the J call TRBJ2-3, with 8 bases identical to TRBD1. The CDR3 spans 14 residues. Losses at the gene ends were 3 bases for V and 1 base for J; bases not matched to a gene: 0.

V gene TRBV12-3 or TRBV12-4 combines with J gene TRBJ1-5; no reliable D call. CDR3 length equals 15 residues. Trimming left V 5 bases short and J 4 bases short, with 15 bases between. This CDR3 reads CASSPPGTPNQPQHF. As DNA, the CDR3 is TGTGCCAGCAGTCCTCCGGGAACACCGAATCAGCCCCAGCATTTT.

At least ten counts were recorded for this clonotype. This chain uses TRBV12-3 or TRBV12-4 with TRBJ2-2, with D perhaps assigned TRBD1 or TRBD2 (5 bases each). The V end lost 7 bases, the J end lost 8 bases, and 14 bases lay between the germline ends. There are 13 residues in the CDR3. As DNA, the CDR3 is TGTGCCAGCAAAGCCCGGGGCTGGGGGGAGCTGTTTTTT. Its translation: CASKARGWGELFF.